The 4 T cell receptor beta chains below were found in one sample sequenced in a study of OX40 agonist ivuxolimab in advanced cancers. Repertoires were generated with immunoSEQ multiplex PCR, while TCRdb's copy carries only in-frame clones and drops some. The sample has tens of thousands of clones, approximately 84% seen once. Here the sequenced sample was CD4+ or CD8+ T cells sorted from blood, taken in a trial of the OX40 agonist ivuxolimab. The receptors come from an adult with an advanced solid tumor such as melanoma, head and neck, liver or kidney cancer.

J is TRBJ2-3 and V is TRBV6-6, with D hard to call. Germline V gives CDR1 MNHNY, CDR2 SVGAGI (reference sequence). This CDR3 contains 13 residues. The V end was cut by 6 bases, the J end by 0 bases, with 7 bases between. Written as DNA, the CDR3 is TGTGCCAGCAGACAGACTAGCACAGATACGCAGTATTTT. This translates into CASRQTSTDTQYF.

This clone was seen more than once but under ten times. This rearrangement joins TRBV2 to TRBJ1-1; D is unclear. Per the germline V gene, CDR1 is SNHLY and CDR2 is FYNNEI. V lost 4 bases and J lost 3, with 3 bases in between. The CDR3 has 11 residues. The CDR3 is CASSGYTEAFF. The DNA for the CDR3 is TGTGCCAGCAGTGGATACACTGAAGCTTTCTTT.

This chain joins TRBV5-4 and TRBJ2-3; D gene ambiguous. V dropped 0 bases and J dropped 4 bases, with 6 bases sitting between them. CDR1 SGHNT and CDR2 YYREEE come from the germline V gene (reference sequence). This CDR3 is 13 amino acids long. Here the CDR3 reads CASSLDEADTQYF. The CDR3 DNA follows: TGTGCCAGCAGCTTGGACGAGGCAGATACGCAGTATTTT.

CDR3 DNA sequence: TGCGCCAGCAGCCAGCATAGGACAGGGCTAACTGAAGCTTTCTTT. The encoded protein is CASSQHRTGLTEAFF. The chain combines TRBV4-3 with TRBJ1-1; 8 bases fit TRBD1. The CDR3 contains 15 residues. With 3 bases clipped from V and 5 bases from J, the junction kept 8 bases outside the gene matches. The germline CDR1 and CDR2 sequences are LGHNA and YSLEER.